Listed below are T cell receptor beta chains from one sample, sequenced in a study of blood T cell repertoires in COVID-19. TCRdb keeps only in-frame clones here, not all; method: immunoSEQ multiplex PCR. The repertoire consists of about 100,000 clones, with over 65% occurring once and the leading ten covering about 1.8%. Source material: peripheral blood. Receptors originate from a woman between 40 and 50 years old with acute or convalescent COVID-19. Both conserved end residues are trimmed from each CDR3.

TRBV7-9,TRBJ2-1,ASSLVRGSSYNEQF
TRBV3-1/TRBV3-2,TRBJ2-1,ASSPGGNYNEQF
TRBV9,TRBJ2-2,ASSQGTGELF
TRBV3-1/TRBV3-2,TRBJ2-7,ASSQVVAGSYEQY
TRBV5-4,TRBJ2-5,ASSFYGRGETQY
TRBV5-4,TRBJ2-7,ASSQAGGAYEQY
TRBV5-1,TRBJ1-4,ASLSGFLVANEKLF
TRBV28,TRBJ1-2,ASNTGTGMVGYT
TRBV7-2,TRBJ2-1,ASSLGLAGALKHEQF
TRBV2,TRBJ2-2,ASTGLAANTGELF
TRBV19,TRBJ1-5,ASNVQAYSNQPQH
TRBV5-1,TRBJ2-1,ASSLSGVSYNEQF
TRBV19,TRBJ2-3,ASSFRTGVGSTQY
TRBV4-3,TRBJ1-2,ASSQVGQGDYGYT
TRBV9,TRBJ2-7,ASSVSTGYEQY
TRBV14,TRBJ1-6,ASSQGNGGSPLH
TRBV28,TRBJ2-1,ASSPRAGRTGSTNEQF
TRBV4-3,TRBJ1-6,ASSPLTGSHNSPLH
TRBV18,TRBJ2-1,ASSPSGTGGLVGF
TRBV9,TRBJ1-1,ASSTGTDQNTEAF
TRBV5-1,TRBJ2-3,ASSLTGTDTQY
TRBV20-1,TRBJ1-4,SASRGQWDEKLF